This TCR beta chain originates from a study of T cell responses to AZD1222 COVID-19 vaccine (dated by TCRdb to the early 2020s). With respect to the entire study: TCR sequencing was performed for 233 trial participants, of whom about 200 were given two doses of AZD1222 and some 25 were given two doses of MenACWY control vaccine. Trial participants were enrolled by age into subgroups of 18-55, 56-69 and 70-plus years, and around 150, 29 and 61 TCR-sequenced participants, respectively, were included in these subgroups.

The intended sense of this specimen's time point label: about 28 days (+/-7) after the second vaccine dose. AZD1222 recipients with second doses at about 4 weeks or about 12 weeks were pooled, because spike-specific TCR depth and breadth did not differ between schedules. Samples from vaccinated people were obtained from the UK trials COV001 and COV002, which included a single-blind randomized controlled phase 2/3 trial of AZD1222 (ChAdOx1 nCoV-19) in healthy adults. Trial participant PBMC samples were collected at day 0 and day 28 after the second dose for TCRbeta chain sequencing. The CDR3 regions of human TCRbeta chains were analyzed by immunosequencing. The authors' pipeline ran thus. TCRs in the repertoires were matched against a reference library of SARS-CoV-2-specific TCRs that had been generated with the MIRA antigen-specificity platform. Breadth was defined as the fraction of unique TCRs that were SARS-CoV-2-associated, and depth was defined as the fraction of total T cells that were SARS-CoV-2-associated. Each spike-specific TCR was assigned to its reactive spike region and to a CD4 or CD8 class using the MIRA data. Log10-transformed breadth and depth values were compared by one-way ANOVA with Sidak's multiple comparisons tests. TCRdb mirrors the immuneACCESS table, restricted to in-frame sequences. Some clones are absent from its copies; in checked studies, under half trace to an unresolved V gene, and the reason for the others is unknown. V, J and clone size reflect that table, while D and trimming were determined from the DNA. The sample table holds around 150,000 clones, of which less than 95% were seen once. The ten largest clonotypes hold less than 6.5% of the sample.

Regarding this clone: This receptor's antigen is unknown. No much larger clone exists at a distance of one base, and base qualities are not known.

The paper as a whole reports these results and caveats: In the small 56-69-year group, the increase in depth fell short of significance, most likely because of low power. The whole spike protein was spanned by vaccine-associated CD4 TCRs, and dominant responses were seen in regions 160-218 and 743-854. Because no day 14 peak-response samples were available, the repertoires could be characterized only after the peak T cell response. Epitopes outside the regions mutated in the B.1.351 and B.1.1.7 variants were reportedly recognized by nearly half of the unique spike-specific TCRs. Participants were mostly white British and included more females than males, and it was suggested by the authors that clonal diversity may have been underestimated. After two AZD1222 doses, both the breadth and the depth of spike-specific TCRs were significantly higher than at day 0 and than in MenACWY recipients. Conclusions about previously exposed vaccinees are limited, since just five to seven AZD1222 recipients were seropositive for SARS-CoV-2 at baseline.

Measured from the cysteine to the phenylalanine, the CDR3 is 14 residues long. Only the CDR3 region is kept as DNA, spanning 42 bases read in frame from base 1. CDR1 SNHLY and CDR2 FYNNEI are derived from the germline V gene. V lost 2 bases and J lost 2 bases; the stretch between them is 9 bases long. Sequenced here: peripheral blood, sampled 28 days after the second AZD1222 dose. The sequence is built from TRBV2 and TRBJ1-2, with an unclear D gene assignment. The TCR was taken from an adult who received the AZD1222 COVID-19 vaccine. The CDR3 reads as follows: CASSEHSQNYGYTF. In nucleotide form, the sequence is TGTGCCAGCAGTGAACACAGCCAGAACTATGGCTACACCTTC.